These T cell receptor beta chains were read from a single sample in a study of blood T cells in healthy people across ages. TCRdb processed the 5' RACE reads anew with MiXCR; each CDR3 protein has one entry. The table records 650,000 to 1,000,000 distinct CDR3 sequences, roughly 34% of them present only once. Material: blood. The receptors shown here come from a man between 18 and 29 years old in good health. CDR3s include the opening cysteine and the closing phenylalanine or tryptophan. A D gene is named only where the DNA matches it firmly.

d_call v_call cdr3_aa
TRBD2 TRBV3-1 CASSQVMRGGTDTQYF
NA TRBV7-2 CASSLALQQLQHF
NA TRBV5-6 CASSSGTHYGYTF
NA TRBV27 CASSLSGRKGNTEAFF
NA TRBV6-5 CASSSTFPDLRQYF
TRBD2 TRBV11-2 CASSPGLAGATQETQYF
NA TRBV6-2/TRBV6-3 CASSYSSSADTQYF
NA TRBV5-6 CASSLVGGSRFLSYEQYF
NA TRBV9 CASSVDSRYNSPLHF
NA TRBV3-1 CASSQRSGAPHEQYF
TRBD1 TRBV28 CASSTGGHSETQFF
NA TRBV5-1 CASSLGGGAASPLHF
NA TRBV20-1 CSANQPIASPSYEQYF
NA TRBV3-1 CASSQDQVWAQTYEQYF
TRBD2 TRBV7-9 CASSSLAGGNQNTGELFF
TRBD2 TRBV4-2 CASSQGSGGDNEQFF
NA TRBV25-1 CASNFGGRDEQFF
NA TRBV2 CASSEFGATNEKLFF
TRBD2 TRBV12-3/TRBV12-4 CASSFGSSGGAGLNEQYF
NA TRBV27 CASISSRRGRGTEAFF
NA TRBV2 CASSDGGLNNAPLHF
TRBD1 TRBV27 CASSFTQGATSPLHF
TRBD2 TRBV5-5 CASSKAGAYNEQYF
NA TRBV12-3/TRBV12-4 CASSLGGKGANIQYF